Each of the 32 T cell receptor beta chains below was sequenced from the same sample in a study of cytomegalovirus exposure and HLA in healthy donors. The PCR ran on 60 Vbeta and 13 Jbeta primers. Sequencing was performed with immunoSEQ multiplex PCR; in TCRdb, only in-frame clones are kept and a portion is missing. The table lists roughly 190,000 clones, roughly 80% of them singletons. The sample taken for sequencing was PBMCs. These receptors were obtained from a middle-aged man in good health and CMV-seropositive.

DNA of the CDR3: TGTGCCAGCAGCGTAGAGTCCTTCATCTATAGCAATCAGCCCCAGCATTTT. Amino acid sequence: CASSVESFIYSNQPQHF. The chain joins TRBV9 to TRBJ1-5; no reliable D call. Germline assignment: CDR1 SGDLS and CDR2 YYNGEE. The CDR3 totals 17 residues. V lost 0 bases and J 0 bases, leaving 13 bases between the germline ends.

This chain connects TRBV6-6 to TRBJ1-2; TRBD1 matches 9 bases. Germline trimming cut 6 bases from V and 2 bases from J; bases unmatched to any gene: 4. Germline V CDR1 and CDR2: MNHNY, SVGAGI (reference sequence). The CDR3 totals 14 residues. The CDR3 coding sequence is TGTGCCAGCAGCACGGGACAGGGAAACTATGGCTACACCTTC. It yields the protein CASSTGQGNYGYTF.

The rearrangement uses TRBV4-1 and TRBJ1-2; no reliable D call. The germline gives CDR1 MGHRA, CDR2 YSYEKL. Trimming took off 1 base at V and 4 bases at J, with 13 bases between the two ends. This CDR3 has 15 amino acids. CDR3 DNA sequence: TGCGCCAGCAGCCAAGCACGGGGTGCCGGCTATGGCTACACCTTC. Translating it yields CASSQARGAGYGYTF.

The chain couples TRBV19 to TRBJ1-2, with 8 positions matching TRBD1. The trim removed 9 bases at V and 4 bases at J, leaving 1 base unmatched. The CDR3 extends over 11 amino acids. The germline CDR1 and CDR2 sequences are LNHDA and SQIVND (reference sequence). The CDR3 region is CASTGGYGYTF. CDR3 nucleotides: TGTGCCAGCACAGGGGGCTATGGCTACACCTTC.

This clone was seen only a few times. This chain connects TRBV27 to TRBJ2-7; 12 positions match TRBD2. J gave up 0 bases and V 5 bases, and 5 bases lay outside the gene matches. Looked up from germline, CDR1 is MNHEY and CDR2 is SMNVEV (reference sequence). The CDR3 covers 16 residues. The CDR3 DNA reads as TGTGCCAGCAGTAGAAGGACTAGCGGGGTCTCCTACGAGCAGTACTTC. Translating gives CASSRRTSGVSYEQYF.

The gene calls are TRBV28 and TRBJ2-7, with TRBD2 matching over 12 bases. CDR1 is MDHEN and CDR2 is SYDVKM in the germline V gene. The CDR3 spans 15 residues. Unmatched junction bases numbered 2, after V lost 2 bases and J lost 3 bases. The CDR3 sequence is CASSLASGGVYEQYF. CDR3 sequence (DNA): TGTGCCAGCAGTTTAGCTAGCGGGGGGGTCTACGAGCAGTACTTC. The variable domain in full, completed from reference TRBV28 and TRBJ2-7, reads DVKVTQSSRYLVKRTGEKVFLECVQDMDHENMFWYRQDPGLGLRLIYFSYDVKMKEKGDIPEGYSVSREKKERFSLILESASTNQTSMYLCASSLASGGVYEQYFGPGTRLTVT.

This chain connects TRBV5-3 to TRBJ2-1; 10 positions agree with TRBD2. TRBV5-3 is assigned to the ORF class and has an uncertain function. The CDR3 is 15 amino acids. V trimming: 3 bases; J trimming: 5 bases; junction bases outside the gene matches: 5. DNA of the CDR3: TGTGCCAGAAGCTACGAGCGGGGGGGGAACAATGAGCAGTTCTTC. Translation gives CARSYERGGNNEQFF.

The chain couples TRBV14 to TRBJ2-3, with 7 bases lining up with TRBD2. Trimming cost V 2 bases and J 3 bases; bases outside gene matches: 5. Germline V lookup: CDR1 SGHDN, CDR2 FVKESK. The CDR3 covers 15 residues. DNA of the CDR3: TGTGCCAGCAGCCAAATGGGAGGGAGAACAGATACGCAGTATTTT. The encoded protein is CASSQMGGRTDTQYF.

The CDR3, as DNA: TGTGCCAGTAGTTTTGGACTAGCGGCCCCCTACGAGCAGTACTTC. Residues: CASSFGLAAPYEQYF. The chain has TRBV19 and TRBJ2-7, with 10 bases fitting TRBD2. CDR1 and CDR2 from the germline V gene are LNHDA and SQIVND (reference sequence). The CDR3 sequence is 15 residues long. The ends lost 5 bases at V and 2 bases at J; junction bases unmatched: 6.

The chain carries TRBV4-3 and TRBJ2-7, with no clear D. CDR3 length equals 15 residues. The germline V gene has CDR1 LGHNA and CDR2 YSLEER. V was shortened by 0 bases and J by 6 bases, with 15 bases between the two germline ends. CDR3 coding DNA: TGCGCCAGCAGCCAAGATTTGGCGGAGATCAGCGAGCAGTACTTC. Encoded protein: CASSQDLAEISEQYF.

This rearrangement joins TRBV6-5 to TRBJ1-2; 7 bases are shared with TRBD1. The CDR3 runs 15 residues. With 5 bases clipped from V and 4 bases from J, the junction kept 10 bases outside the gene matches. Germline assignment: CDR1 MNHEY and CDR2 SVGAGI. CDR3 coding DNA: TGTGCCAGCAGTGCCGACAGGGCGAAATCCTATGGCTACACCTTC. Residues: CASSADRAKSYGYTF.

J is TRBJ2-1 and V is TRBV11-2; 9 nucleotides line up with TRBD1. CDR1 SGHAT and CDR2 FQNNGV come from the germline V gene. V lost 1 base to trimming and J lost 1 base; unmatched junction nucleotides: 8. This CDR3 is 18 amino acids long. In nucleotides, the CDR3 is TGTGCCAGCAGCTTAGCCCCACAGGGGGCGCGATCCTACAATGAGCAGTTCTTC. Protein: CASSLAPQGARSYNEQFF.

This chain links TRBV7-2 with TRBJ2-2, with 8 bases identical to TRBD2. The CDR3 loop spans 15 amino acids. CDR1 is SGHTA and CDR2 is FQGNSA in the germline V gene. The V gene end was trimmed by 5 bases and the J gene end by 6 bases; junction bases not matched to a gene: 8. The CDR3 sequence: CASSTGLAPAGELFF. In DNA form, the CDR3 reads TGTGCCAGCAGCACCGGACTAGCACCGGCCGGGGAGCTGTTTTTT.

The chain joins TRBV21-1 to TRBJ1-1; no DNA check was done on the table's D call, TRBD1. TRBV21-1 is a recognized pseudogene. The CDR3 is made up of 11 amino acids. CDR3 DNA sequence: TGTGCCAGCTGTTCCGGGACACCCGCTTTCTTT. Its translation: CASCSGTPAFF.

The CDR3 DNA reads as TGCGCCAGCAGTGATCCCACTAGCGGGGGCGACAGTAATGAGCAGTTCTTC. It translates to CASSDPTSGGDSNEQFF. The chain is built from TRBV10-1 and TRBJ2-1; 11 nucleotides line up with TRBD2. This CDR3 is built from 17 residues. Germline CDR1 and CDR2: WNHNN and SYGVQD (reference sequence). The ends lost 3 bases at V and 7 bases at J; junction bases unmatched: 11.

This chain joins TRBV6-5 and TRBJ2-7, with D maybe TRBD2 (5 bases). CDR1 is MNHEY and CDR2 is SVGAGI in the germline V gene. V dropped 2 bases and J dropped 4 bases, with 6 bases sitting between them. This CDR3 comprises 12 residues. The CDR3 loop is CASSYGEYEQYF. CDR3 DNA sequence: TGTGCCAGCAGTTACGGGGAGTACGAGCAGTACTTC.

This chain joins TRBV18 and TRBJ2-5, with D possibly being TRBD1 (7 bases). Trimming took 6 bases from V and 4 from J, leaving 12 bases between them. Germline V lookup: CDR1 KGHSH, CDR2 LQKENI. This CDR3 spans 13 amino acids. The CDR3 is CASSGGQPETQYF. CDR3 DNA sequence: TGTGCCAGCTCGGGGGGACAGCCAGAGACCCAGTACTTC.

The chain is built from TRBV6-1 and TRBJ2-5; tentatively, D is TRBD1 (5 bases). The V end lost 4 bases, the J end lost 4 bases, and 7 bases lay between the germline ends. Per germline, CDR1 MNHNS and CDR2 SASEGT. The CDR3 has 12 residues. CDR3 residues: CASSVGPETQYF. Here the CDR3 DNA reads TGTGCCAGCAGTGTGGGGCCAGAGACCCAGTACTTC.

This chain joins TRBV9 and TRBJ2-1; 15 nucleotides align to TRBD2. Trimming at V came to 3 bases and at J to 2 bases, leaving 0 bases not matched to a gene. Germline V gene lookup returns CDR1 SGDLS and CDR2 YYNGEE. The CDR3 runs 16 residues. The DNA for the CDR3 is TGTGCCAGCAGCGGGACTAGCGGGGGGGCCTACAATGAGCAGTTCTTC. Translated, it gives CASSGTSGGAYNEQFF.

Written as DNA, the CDR3 is TGCGCCACGTGGGACAGGAATTCCTACGAGCAGTACTTC. Translation: CATWDRNSYEQYF. This chain connects TRBV23-1 to TRBJ2-7; 8 bases map to TRBD1. TRBV23-1 belongs to the ORF category, with a function that is uncertain. V was clipped by 10 bases and J by 1 base; unmatched bases: 6. The length of the CDR3 is 13 residues.

The chain links TRBV6-6 to TRBJ1-4, with D possibly TRBD1 on 6 matching bases. Germline loops: CDR1 MNHNY, CDR2 SVGAGI (reference sequence). CDR3 length equals 14 residues. Trimming removed 10 bases at V and 4 bases at J, with 16 bases between. CDR3 bases: TGTGCCACTCGCGCGGGGGGCTTTAATGAAAAACTGTTTTTT. It translates to CATRAGGFNEKLFF.

The gene calls are TRBV30 and TRBJ1-1; D possibly corresponds to TRBD1 (6 bases). CDR3 length equals 11 residues. Germline CDR1 is GTSNPN and CDR2 is SVGIG (reference sequence). The germline V and J ends were trimmed by 5 bases and 7 bases, with 11 bases remaining between them. The CDR3 coding sequence is TGTGCCTGGTCCCAGGGGTATGAAGCTTTCTTT. Translating it yields CAWSQGYEAFF.

The chain combines TRBV29-1 with TRBJ1-2; TRBD1 aligns across 8 bases. Looked up from germline, CDR1 is SQVTM and CDR2 is ANQGSEA. This CDR3 is built from 14 residues. The J segment lost 6 bases and the V segment lost 6 bases, leaving 12 bases of the junction unmatched. Written as DNA, the CDR3 is TGCAGCGTCGACCCAACCGACAGGGGTGATGGCTACACCTTC. Translating it yields CSVDPTDRGDGYTF.

The chain couples TRBV12-5 to TRBJ1-5, with D unresolved. The germline CDR1 and CDR2 sequences are LGHNT and FRNRAP. Trimming removed 7 bases at V and 7 bases at J, with 20 bases between. The CDR3 is 15 amino acids. The CDR3 nucleotides read TGTGCTAGTGATGACACCGCCCGGCCTCCCCAGCCCCAGCATTTT. Translating it yields CASDDTARPPQPQHF.

V gene TRBV5-4 combines with J gene TRBJ1-4; 9 positions agree with TRBD1. Germline V gene data show CDR1 as SGHNT and CDR2 as YYREEE (reference sequence). V was clipped by 4 bases and J by 6 bases; unmatched bases: 10. This CDR3 contains 16 residues. The CDR3 reads CASSIAQGASDEKLFF. DNA for the CDR3: TGTGCCAGCAGCATTGCACAGGGGGCGTCGGATGAAAAACTGTTTTTT.

V gene TRBV7-3 combines with J gene TRBJ2-1; 13 bases line up with TRBD2. The CDR3 sequence is 17 residues long. Per germline, CDR1 SGHTA and CDR2 FQGTGA. Trimming removed 4 bases from V and 4 bases from J; junction bases left unmatched: 7. The CDR3 sequence: CASSSRGLAGIYNEQFF. CDR3 in DNA: TGTGCCAGCAGCTCTCGGGGACTAGCGGGGATTTACAATGAGCAGTTCTTC.

This sequence joins TRBV6-5 and TRBJ1-3; tentatively, D is TRBD1 (5 bases). Trimming took 2 bases from V and 0 from J, leaving 11 bases between them. Germline CDR1 reads MNHEY; CDR2 reads SVGAGI. The CDR3 extends over 16 amino acids. CDR3 protein: CASSYAGPDSGNTIYF. In DNA, the CDR3 is TGTGCCAGCAGTTACGCAGGGCCCGACTCTGGAAACACCATATATTTT.

This chain connects TRBV7-9 to TRBJ2-1, with 7 bases fitting TRBD2. The J segment lost 8 bases and the V segment lost 4 bases, leaving 11 bases of the junction unmatched. The germline CDR1 and CDR2 sequences are SEHNR and FQNEAQ (reference sequence). The length of the CDR3 is 15 residues. The CDR3 protein is CASSSIGTTGDEQFF. DNA of the CDR3: TGTGCCAGCAGCTCTATCGGGACTACTGGAGATGAGCAGTTCTTC. Supplemented by reference TRBV7-9 and TRBJ2-1, the full variable domain reads DTGVSQNPRHKITKRGQNVTFRCDPISEHNRLYWYRQTLGQGPEFLTYFQNEAQLEKSRLLSDRFSAERPKGSFSTLEIQRTEQGDSAMYLCASSSIGTTGDEQFFGPGTRLTVL.

This rearrangement joins TRBV6-5 to TRBJ1-2; 9 bases fit TRBD1. Trimming removed 3 bases from V and 3 bases from J; junction bases left unmatched: 2. This CDR3 has 14 residues. Germline V gene lookup returns CDR1 MNHEY and CDR2 SVGAGI. The CDR3 nucleotides read TGTGCCAGCAGTTATCGGACAGGGGACTATGGCTACACCTTC. This translates into CASSYRTGDYGYTF.

The sample holds a few counts of this clone. The chain has TRBV7-8 and TRBJ1-5; no clear D. This CDR3 is built from 13 residues. Trimming took 3 bases from V and 4 from J, leaving 7 bases between them. The germline CDR1 and CDR2 sequences are SGHVS and FQNEAQ. In DNA, the CDR3 is TGTGCCAGCAGCTTGAGAGGGAATCAGCCCCAGCATTTT. It is translated as CASSLRGNQPQHF.

The chain's CDR3 is CASSIRGYIEAFF. CDR3 nucleotides: TGTGCCAGTAGTATCCGAGGGTACATCGAAGCTTTCTTT. This chain uses TRBV19 with TRBJ1-1; D uncertain. The ends were cut back, 3 bases at V and 8 bases at J, with 13 bases in the middle. Germline values: CDR1 LNHDA, CDR2 SQIVND (reference sequence). The CDR3 totals 13 residues.

The chain links TRBV7-9 to TRBJ2-7; TRBD2 matches 7 bases. The CDR3 spans 14 residues. From germline, CDR1 is SEHNR and CDR2 FQNEAQ (reference sequence). J was trimmed by 4 bases and V by 1 base; bases with no gene match: 4. The CDR3 nucleotides read TGTGCCAGCAGCTTAGTAGGACTAGTGTACGAGCAGTACTTC. Amino acids: CASSLVGLVYEQYF. Complete variable domain (other parts from reference TRBV7-9 and TRBJ2-7): DTGVSQNPRHKITKRGQNVTFRCDPISEHNRLYWYRQTLGQGPEFLTYFQNEAQLEKSRLLSDRFSAERPKGSFSTLEIQRTEQGDSAMYLCASSLVGLVYEQYFGPGTRLTVT.